This T cell receptor beta chain is drawn from a study of blood T cell repertoires in COVID-19. Libraries were prepared by immunoSEQ multiplex PCR; TCRdb keeps only in-frame clonotypes and omits some of them. In the table there are a few hundred thousand clones, roughly nine tenths of which are singletons. Per germline, CDR1 SGHRS and CDR2 YFSETQ. The CDR3 runs to 14 residues. V lost 6 bases, J lost 4 bases, and 7 bases stayed unmatched. J is TRBJ1-1 and V is TRBV5-1; the match to TRBD1 covers 9 bases. The sequencing input was peripheral blood. This sequence originates from a young man with active or convalescent COVID-19. The CDR3 sequence: CASKTQGAGTEAFF. CDR3 sequence (DNA): TGCGCCAGCAAGACACAGGGGGCGGGCACTGAAGCTTTCTTT. Filled out from reference TRBV5-1 and TRBJ1-1, the complete variable domain reads KAGVTQTPRYLIKTRGQQVTLSCSPISGHRSVSWYQQTPGQGLQFLFEYFSETQRNKGNFPGRFSGRQFSNSRSEMNVSTLELGDSALYLCASKTQGAGTEAFFGQGTRLTVV.